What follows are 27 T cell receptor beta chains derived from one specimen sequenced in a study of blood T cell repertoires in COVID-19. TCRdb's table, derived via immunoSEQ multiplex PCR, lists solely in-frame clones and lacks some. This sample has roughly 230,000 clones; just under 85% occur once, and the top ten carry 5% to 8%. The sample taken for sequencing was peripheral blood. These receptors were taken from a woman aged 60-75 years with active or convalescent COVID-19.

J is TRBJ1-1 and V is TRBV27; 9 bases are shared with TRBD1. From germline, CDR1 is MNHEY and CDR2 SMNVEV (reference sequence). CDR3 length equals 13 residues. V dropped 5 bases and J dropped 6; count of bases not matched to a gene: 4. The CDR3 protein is CASSLDRGPEAFF. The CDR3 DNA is TGTGCCAGCAGTCTGGACAGGGGACCTGAAGCTTTCTTT.

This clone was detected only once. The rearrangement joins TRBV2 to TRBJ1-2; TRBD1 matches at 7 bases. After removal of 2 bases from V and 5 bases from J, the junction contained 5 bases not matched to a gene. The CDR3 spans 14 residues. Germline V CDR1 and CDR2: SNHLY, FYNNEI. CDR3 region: CASSEQGQYYGYTF. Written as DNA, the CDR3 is TGTGCCAGCAGTGAACAGGGACAGTATTATGGCTACACCTTC.

The CDR3 region is CASSARDPDTQYF. CDR3 sequence (DNA): TGCGCCAGCAGCGCCAGGGATCCAGATACGCAGTATTTT. The J gene is TRBJ2-3, the V gene TRBV5-1, with D tentatively TRBD1 (5 bases). This CDR3 comprises 13 residues. The germline gives CDR1 SGHRS, CDR2 YFSETQ. Trimming took 4 bases from V and 4 from J, leaving 10 bases between them.

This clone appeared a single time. The CDR3 here is CSVEVAGVGQGCFHEQYV. The CDR3 nucleotides read TGCAGCGTTGAAGTAGCCGGAGTGGGACAGGGTTGTTTCCACGAGCAGTACGTC. This chain uses TRBV29-1 with TRBJ2-7; 9 nucleotides line up with TRBD1. J gave up 5 bases and V 1 base, and 18 bases lay outside the gene matches. The CDR3 is made up of 18 amino acids. Germline CDR1 reads SQVTM; CDR2 reads ANQGSEA.

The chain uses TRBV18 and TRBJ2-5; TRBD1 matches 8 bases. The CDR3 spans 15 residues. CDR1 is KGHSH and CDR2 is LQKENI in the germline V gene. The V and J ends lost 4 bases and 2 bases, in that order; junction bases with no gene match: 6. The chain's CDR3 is CASSLRQGRQETQYF. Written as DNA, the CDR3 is TGTGCCAGCTCACTAAGACAGGGGCGGCAAGAGACCCAGTACTTC. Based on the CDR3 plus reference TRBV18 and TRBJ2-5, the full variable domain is NAGVMQNPRHLVRRRGQEARLRCSPMKGHSHVYWYRQLPEEGLKFMVYLQKENIIDESGMPKERFSAEFPKEGPSILRIQQVVRGDSAAYFCASSLRQGRQETQYFGPGTRLLVL.

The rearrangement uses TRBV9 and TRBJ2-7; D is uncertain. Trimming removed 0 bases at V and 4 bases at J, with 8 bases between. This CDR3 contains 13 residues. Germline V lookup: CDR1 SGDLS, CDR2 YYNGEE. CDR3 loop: CASSVAGSYEQYF. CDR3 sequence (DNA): TGTGCCAGCAGCGTAGCGGGTAGTTACGAGCAGTACTTC.

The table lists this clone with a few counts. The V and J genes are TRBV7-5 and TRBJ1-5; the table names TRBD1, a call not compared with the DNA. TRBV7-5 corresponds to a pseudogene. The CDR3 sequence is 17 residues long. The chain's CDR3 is CARSSEKDRVRNQPQHF. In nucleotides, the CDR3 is TGTGCCAGAAGCTCAGAGAAAGACAGGGTTCGCAATCAGCCCCAGCATTTT.

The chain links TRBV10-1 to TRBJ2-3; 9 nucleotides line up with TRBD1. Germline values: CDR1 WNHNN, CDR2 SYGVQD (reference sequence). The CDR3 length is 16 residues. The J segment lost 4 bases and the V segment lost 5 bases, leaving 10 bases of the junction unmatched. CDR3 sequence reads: CASSPDRDRDADTQYF. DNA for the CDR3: TGCGCCAGCAGTCCCGACCGGGACAGGGATGCAGATACGCAGTATTTT.

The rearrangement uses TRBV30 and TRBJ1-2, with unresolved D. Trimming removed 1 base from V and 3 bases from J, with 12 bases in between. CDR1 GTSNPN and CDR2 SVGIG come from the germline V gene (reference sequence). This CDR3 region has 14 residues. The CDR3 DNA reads TGTGCCTGGAGTGGTAATTTTGAGTACTATGGCTACACCTTC. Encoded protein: CAWSGNFEYYGYTF.

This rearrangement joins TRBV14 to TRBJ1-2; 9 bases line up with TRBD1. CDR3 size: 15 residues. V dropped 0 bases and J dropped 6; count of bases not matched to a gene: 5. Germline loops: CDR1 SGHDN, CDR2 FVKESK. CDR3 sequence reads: CASSQEDRGRDGYTF. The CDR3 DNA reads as TGTGCCAGCAGCCAAGAGGACAGGGGAAGGGATGGCTACACCTTC.

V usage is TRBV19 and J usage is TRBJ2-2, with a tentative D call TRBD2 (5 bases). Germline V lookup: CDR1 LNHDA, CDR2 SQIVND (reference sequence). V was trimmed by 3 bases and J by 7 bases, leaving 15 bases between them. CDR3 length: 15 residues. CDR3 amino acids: CASSIATTTYGELFF. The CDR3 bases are TGTGCCAGTAGTATCGCGACTACCACATACGGGGAGCTGTTTTTT.

The CDR3 reads CASSLRGYNEQFF. The CDR3 DNA follows: TGTGCCAGCAGTCTCAGGGGATACAATGAGCAGTTCTTC. The V and J genes are TRBV2 and TRBJ2-1; D might be TRBD1 (6 bases). The CDR3 runs 13 residues. V lost 5 bases, J lost 4 bases, and 9 bases lay in between. Germline CDR1 and CDR2: SNHLY and FYNNEI.

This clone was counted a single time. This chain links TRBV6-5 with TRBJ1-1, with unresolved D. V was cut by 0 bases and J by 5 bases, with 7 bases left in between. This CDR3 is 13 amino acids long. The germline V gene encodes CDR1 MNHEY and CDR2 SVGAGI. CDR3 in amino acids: CASSYSTPTEAFF. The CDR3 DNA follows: TGTGCCAGCAGTTACTCGACACCAACTGAAGCTTTCTTT.

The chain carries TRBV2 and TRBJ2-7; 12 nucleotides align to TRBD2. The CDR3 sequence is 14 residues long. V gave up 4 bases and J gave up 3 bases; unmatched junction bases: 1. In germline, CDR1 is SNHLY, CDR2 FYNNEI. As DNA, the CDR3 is TGTGCCAGCAGTGGACTAGCGGGGGACTACGAGCAGTACGTC. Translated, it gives CASSGLAGDYEQYV.

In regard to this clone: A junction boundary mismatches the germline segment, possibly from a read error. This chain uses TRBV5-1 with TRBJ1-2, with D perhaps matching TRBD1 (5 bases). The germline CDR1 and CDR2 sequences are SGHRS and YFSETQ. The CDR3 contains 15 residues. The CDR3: CVSSLGGQQALGHTF. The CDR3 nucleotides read TGCGTCAGCAGCTTGGGTGGACAACAAGCATTGGGGCACACCTTC.

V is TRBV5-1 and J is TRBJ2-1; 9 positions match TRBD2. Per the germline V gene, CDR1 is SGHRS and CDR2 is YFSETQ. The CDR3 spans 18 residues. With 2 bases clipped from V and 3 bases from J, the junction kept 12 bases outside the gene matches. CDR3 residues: CASSFGPGLAGNYNEQFF. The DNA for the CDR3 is TGCGCCAGCAGCTTTGGCCCGGGGCTAGCGGGGAACTACAATGAGCAGTTCTTC.

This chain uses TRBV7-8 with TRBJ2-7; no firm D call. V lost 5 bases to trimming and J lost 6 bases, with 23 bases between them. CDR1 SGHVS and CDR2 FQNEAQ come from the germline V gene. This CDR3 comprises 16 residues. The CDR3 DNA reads TGTGCCAGCAGCATCAGCGCGGCGAGTTTTCCCCCCGAGCAGTACTTC. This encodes CASSISAASFPPEQYF.

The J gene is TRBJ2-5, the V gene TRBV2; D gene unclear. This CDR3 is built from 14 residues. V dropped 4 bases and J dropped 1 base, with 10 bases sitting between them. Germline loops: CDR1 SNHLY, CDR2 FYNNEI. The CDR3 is CASSVVRPQETQYF. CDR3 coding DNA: TGTGCCAGCAGTGTAGTGCGCCCCCAAGAGACCCAGTACTTC.

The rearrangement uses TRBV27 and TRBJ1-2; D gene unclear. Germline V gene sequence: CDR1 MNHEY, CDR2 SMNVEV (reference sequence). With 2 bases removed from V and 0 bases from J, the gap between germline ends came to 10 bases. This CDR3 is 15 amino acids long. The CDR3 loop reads CASSLAWGANYGYTF. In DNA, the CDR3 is TGTGCCAGCAGTTTAGCCTGGGGAGCTAACTATGGCTACACCTTC.

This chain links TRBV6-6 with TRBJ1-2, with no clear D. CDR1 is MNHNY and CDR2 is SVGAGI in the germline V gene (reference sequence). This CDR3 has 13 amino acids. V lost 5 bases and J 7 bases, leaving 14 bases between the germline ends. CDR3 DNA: TGTGCCAGCAGTCCTCAGGTTATGGGTGGCTACACCTTC. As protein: CASSPQVMGGYTF.

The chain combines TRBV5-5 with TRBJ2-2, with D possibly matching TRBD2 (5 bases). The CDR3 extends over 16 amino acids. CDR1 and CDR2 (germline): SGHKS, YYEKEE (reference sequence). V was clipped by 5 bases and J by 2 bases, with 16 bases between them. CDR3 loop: CASSRSSSANTGELFF. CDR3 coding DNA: TGTGCCAGCAGTAGGTCGAGTAGCGCCAACACCGGGGAGCTGTTTTTT.

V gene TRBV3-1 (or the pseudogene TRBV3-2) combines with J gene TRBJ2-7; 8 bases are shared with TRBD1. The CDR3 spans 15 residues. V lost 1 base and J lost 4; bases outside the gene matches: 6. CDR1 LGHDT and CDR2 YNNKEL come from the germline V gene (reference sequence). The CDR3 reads CASSQGRDRFYEQYF. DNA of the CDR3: TGTGCCAGCAGCCAAGGCCGGGACAGGTTTTACGAGCAGTACTTC.

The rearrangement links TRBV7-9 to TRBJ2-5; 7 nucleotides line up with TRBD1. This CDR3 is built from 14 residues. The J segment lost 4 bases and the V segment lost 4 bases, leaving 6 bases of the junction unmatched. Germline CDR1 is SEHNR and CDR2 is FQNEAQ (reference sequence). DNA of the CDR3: TGTGCCAGCAGCTCACAGGGGTGGGGAGAGACCCAGTACTTC. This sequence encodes CASSSQGWGETQYF.

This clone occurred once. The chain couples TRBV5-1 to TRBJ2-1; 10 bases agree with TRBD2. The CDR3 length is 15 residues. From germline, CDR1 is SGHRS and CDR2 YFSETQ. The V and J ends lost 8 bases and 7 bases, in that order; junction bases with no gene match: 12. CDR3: CASTLDGTSVNEQFF. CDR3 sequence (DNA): TGCGCCAGTACCTTGGATGGGACTAGCGTTAATGAGCAGTTCTTC.

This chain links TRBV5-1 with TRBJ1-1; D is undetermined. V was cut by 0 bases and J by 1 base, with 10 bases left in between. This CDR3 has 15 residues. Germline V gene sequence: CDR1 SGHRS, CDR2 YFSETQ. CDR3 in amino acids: CASSLGPGANTEAFF. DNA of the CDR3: TGCGCCAGCAGCTTGGGGCCAGGCGCGAACACTGAAGCTTTCTTT.

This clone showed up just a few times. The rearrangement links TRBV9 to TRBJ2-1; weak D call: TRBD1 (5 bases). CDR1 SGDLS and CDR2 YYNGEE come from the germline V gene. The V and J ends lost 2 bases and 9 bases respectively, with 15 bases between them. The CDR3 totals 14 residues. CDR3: CASSVQARGTEQFF. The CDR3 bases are TGTGCCAGCAGCGTTCAGGCTAGGGGAACTGAGCAGTTCTTC. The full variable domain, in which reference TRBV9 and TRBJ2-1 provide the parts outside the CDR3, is DSGVTQTPKHLITATGQRVTLRCSPRSGDLSVYWYQQSLDQGLQFLIQYYNGEERAKGNILERFSAQQFPDLHSELNLSSLELGDSALYFCASSVQARGTEQFFGPGTRLTVL.

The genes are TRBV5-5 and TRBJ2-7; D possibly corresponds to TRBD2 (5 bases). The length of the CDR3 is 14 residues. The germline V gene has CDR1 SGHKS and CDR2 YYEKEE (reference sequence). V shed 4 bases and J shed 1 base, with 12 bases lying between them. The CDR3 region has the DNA TGTGCCAGCAGCGCGGGCCCTTCTTCCTACGAGCAGTACGTC. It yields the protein CASSAGPSSYEQYV.